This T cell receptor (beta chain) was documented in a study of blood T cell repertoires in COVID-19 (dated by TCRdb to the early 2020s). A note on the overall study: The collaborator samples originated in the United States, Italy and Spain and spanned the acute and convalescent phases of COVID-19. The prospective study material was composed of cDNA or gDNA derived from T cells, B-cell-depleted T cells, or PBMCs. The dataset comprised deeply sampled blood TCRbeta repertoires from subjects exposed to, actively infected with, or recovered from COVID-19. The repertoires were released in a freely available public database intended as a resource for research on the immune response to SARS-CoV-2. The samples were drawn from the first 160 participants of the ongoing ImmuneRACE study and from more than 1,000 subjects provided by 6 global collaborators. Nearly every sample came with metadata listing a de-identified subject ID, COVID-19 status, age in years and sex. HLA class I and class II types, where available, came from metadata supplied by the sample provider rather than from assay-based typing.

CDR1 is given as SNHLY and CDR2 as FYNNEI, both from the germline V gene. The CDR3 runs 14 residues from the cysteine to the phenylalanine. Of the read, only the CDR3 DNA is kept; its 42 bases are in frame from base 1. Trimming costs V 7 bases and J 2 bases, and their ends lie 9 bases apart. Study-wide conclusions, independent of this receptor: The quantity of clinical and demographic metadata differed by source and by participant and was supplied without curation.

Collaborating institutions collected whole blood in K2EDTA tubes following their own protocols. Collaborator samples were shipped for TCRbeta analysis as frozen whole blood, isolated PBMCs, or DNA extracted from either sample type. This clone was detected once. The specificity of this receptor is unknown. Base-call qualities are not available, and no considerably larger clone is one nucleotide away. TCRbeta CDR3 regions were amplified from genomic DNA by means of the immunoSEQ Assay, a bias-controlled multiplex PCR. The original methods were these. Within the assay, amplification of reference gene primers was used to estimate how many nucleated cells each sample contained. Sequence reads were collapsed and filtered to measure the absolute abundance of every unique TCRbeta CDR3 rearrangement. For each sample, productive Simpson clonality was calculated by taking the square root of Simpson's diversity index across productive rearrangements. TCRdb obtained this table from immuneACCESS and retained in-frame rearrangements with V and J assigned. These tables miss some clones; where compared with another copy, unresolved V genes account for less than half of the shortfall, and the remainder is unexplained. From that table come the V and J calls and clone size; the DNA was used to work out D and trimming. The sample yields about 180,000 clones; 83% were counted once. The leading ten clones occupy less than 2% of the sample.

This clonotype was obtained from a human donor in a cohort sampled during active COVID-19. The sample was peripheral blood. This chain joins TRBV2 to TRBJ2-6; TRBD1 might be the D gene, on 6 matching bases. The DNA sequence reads TGTGCCAGCAACGCAGGGGCTGGGGCCAACGTCCTGACTTTC. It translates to CASNAGAGANVLTF. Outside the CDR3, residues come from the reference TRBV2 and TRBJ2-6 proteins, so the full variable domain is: EPEVTQTPSHQVTQMGQEVILRCVPISNHLYFYWYRQILGQKVEFLVSFYNNEISEKSEIFDDQFSVERPDGSNFTLKIRSTKLEDSAMYFCASNAGAGANVLTFGAGSRLTVL.